This T cell receptor beta chain derives from a study of T cell changes during pregnancy in multiple sclerosis. Sequencing used immunoSEQ multiplex PCR; TCRdb keeps in-frame clones, though not all of them. The table has more than 15,000 clones, approximately 80% seen once. Germline values: CDR1 SGHAT, CDR2 FQNNGV. This CDR3 region has 17 residues. V gave up 4 bases and J gave up 5 bases; unmatched junction bases: 15. This TCR was sampled from a female donor in good health, enrolled as a control in a pregnancy study. Here the sequenced sample was CD8+ T cells from peripheral blood mononuclear cells, taken after pregnancy. V and J are TRBV11-2 and TRBJ2-5; TRBD2 aligns across 8 bases. CDR3 DNA: TGTGCCAGCAGCTCTAGGTATCCCGGGGGGGCCGTTGAGACCCAGTACTTC. Translation: CASSSRYPGGAVETQYF.